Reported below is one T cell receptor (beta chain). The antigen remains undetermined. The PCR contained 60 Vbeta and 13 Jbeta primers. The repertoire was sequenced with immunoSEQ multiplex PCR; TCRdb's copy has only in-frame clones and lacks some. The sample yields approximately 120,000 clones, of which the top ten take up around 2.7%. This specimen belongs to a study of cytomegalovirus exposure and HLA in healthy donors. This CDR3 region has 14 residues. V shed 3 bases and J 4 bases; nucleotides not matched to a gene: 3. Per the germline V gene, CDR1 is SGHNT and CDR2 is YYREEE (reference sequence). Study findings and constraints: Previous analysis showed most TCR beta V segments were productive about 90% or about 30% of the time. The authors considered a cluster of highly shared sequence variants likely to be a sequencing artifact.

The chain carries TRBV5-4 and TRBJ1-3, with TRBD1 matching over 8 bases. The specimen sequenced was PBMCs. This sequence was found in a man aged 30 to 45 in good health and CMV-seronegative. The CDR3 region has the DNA TGTGCCAGCAGCTATCCAGGGGGCGGAAACACCATATATTTT. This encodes CASSYPGGGNTIYF.